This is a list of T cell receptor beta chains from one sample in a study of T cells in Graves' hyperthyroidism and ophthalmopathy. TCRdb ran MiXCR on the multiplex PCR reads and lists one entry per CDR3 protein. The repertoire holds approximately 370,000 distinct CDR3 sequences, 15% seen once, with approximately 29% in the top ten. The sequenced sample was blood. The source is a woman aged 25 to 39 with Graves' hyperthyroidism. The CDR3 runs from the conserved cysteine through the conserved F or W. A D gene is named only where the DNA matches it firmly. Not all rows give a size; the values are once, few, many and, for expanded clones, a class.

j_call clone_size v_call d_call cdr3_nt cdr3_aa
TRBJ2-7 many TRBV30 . TGTGCCTGGAGTGCGGGTCGTCAGGAAGAGCAGTACTTC CAWSAGRQEEQYF
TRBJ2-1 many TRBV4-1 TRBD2 TGCGCCAGCAGCCAAGAGAGCGGGGGAGCCTACAATGAGCAGTTCTTC CASSQESGGAYNEQFF
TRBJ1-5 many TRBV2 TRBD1 TGTGCCAGCTCATCTTTCCAAATGGGACAGGGGAATCAGCCCCAGCATTTT CASSSFQMGQGNQPQHF
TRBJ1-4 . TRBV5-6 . TGTGCCAGCAGCCTTGATGTAGGGGAAAAACTGTTTTTT CASSLDVGEKLFF
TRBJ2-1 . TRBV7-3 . TGCGCCAGCAGCCAAGTGGATCTGGGGCTCTCCTACAATGAGCAGTTCTTC CASSQVDLGLSYNEQFF
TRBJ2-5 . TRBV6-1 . TGTGCCAGCAGTGAGTCGGGAGACCAAGAGACCCAGTACTTC CASSESGDQETQYF
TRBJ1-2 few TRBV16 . TGTGCCAGCAGCCAATCCCCAGGGAGGGGAGACGGCTACACCTTC CASSQSPGRGDGYTF
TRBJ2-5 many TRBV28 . TGTGCCAGCAGCACAGGGGGGACGGGAGGGACCCAGTACTTC CASSTGGTGGTQYF
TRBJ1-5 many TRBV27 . TGTGCCAGCAGCCTTAATGGACGGAACAATCAGCCCCAGCATTTT CASSLNGRNNQPQHF
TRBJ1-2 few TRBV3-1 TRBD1 TGTGCCAGCAGCCGGGGACAGTCCCGCAACTATGGCTACACCTTC CASSRGQSRNYGYTF
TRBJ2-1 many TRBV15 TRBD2 TGTGCCACCAGCAGAGGGGTAGCGGGAGGTATCAATGAGCAGTTCTTC CATSRGVAGGINEQFF
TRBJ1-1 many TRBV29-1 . TGCAGCGCTTTGACTTTACCCGAGACTGAAGCTTTCTTT CSALTLPETEAFF
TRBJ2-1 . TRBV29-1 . TGCAGCGTTGTATTGTACAATGAGCAGTTCTTC CSVVLYNEQFF
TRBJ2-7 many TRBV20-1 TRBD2 TGCAGTGTGGTAGCGGGAGGCGACTTCTACGAGCAGTACTTC CSVVAGGDFYEQYF
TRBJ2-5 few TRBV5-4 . TGTGCCAGCAGCTCTGGGGCTAACCAAGAGACCCAGTACTTC CASSSGANQETQYF
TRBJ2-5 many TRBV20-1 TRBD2 TGCAGTGCTAGAGATCTAGCGGGAGGGGAGACCCAGTACTTC CSARDLAGGETQYF
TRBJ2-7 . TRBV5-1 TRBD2 TGCGCCAGCAGCGGGGGACTAGCGGGAGTGAAATCGTCCTACGAGCAGTACTTC CASSGGLAGVKSSYEQYF
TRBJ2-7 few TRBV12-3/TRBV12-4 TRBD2 TGTGCCAGCAGTTCCCTGGGACTAGCGGGTCCCCGCCCGGTGGAGCAGTACTTC CASSSLGLAGPRPVEQYF
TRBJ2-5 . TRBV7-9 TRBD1 TGTGCCAGCAGCTTCGGGACAGGGGTGGAGACCCAGTACTTC CASSFGTGVETQYF
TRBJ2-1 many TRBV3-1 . TGTGCCAGCAGCCAAGCGGGGCCCCTGAGCTACAATGAGCAGTTCTTC CASSQAGPLSYNEQFF
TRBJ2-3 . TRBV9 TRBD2 TGTGCCAGCAGCGTAGCCCCTACTAGCGGAGGCCTCACAGATACGCAGTATTTT CASSVAPTSGGLTDTQYF
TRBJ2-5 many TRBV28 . TGTGCCAGCCTCGGGCCAGAGACCCAGTACTTC CASLGPETQYF
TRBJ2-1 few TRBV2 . TGTGCCAGCCGGTCAAGGGCCTACAATGAGCAGTTCTTC CASRSRAYNEQFF
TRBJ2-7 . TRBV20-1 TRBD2 TGCAGTGTTGGACTAGCGGGACTCAACGAGCAGTACTTC CSVGLAGLNEQYF
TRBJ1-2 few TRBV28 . TGTGCCAGCAGCCGGCCAGGGGTTTGGAACTATGGCTACACCTTC CASSRPGVWNYGYTF
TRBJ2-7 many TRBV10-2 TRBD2 TGCGCCAGCAGTGTAGGGTCCAGAACTAGCGGGAGGGCCGCTGGCAAGGAAGAGCAGTACTTC CASSVGSRTSGRAAGKEEQYF